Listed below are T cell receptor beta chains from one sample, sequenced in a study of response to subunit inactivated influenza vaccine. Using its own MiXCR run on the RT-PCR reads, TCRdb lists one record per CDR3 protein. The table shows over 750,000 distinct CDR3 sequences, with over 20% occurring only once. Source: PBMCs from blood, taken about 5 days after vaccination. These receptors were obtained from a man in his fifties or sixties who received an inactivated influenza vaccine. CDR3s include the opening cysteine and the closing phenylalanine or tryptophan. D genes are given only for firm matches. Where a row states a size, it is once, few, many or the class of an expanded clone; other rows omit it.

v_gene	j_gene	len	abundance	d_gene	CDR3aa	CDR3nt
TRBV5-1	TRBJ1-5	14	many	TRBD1	CASSTGQGSWPQHF	TGCGCCAGCAGCACCGGACAGGGATCATGGCCCCAGCATTTT
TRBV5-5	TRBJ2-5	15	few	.	CASSLGGGGVETQYF	TGTGCCAGCAGCTTGGGGGGAGGGGGCGTCGAGACCCAGTACTTC
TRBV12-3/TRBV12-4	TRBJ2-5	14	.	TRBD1	CASSPGQGMETQYF	TGTGCCAGCAGTCCCGGACAGGGGATGGAGACCCAGTACTTC
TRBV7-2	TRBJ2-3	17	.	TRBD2	CASSLGVLAGGTDTQYF	TGTGCCAGCAGCTTAGGGGTACTAGCGGGGGGGACAGATACGCAGTATTTT
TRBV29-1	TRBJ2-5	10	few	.	CSVVVGSQYF	TGCAGCGTTGTGGTCGGTTCCCAGTACTTC
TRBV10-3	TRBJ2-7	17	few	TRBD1	CAISEASGTGEAYEQYF	TGTGCCATCAGTGAGGCATCCGGGACAGGGGAGGCGTACGAGCAGTACTTC
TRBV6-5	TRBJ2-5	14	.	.	CASTYRGAKETQYF	TGTGCCAGCACTTACCGGGGCGCGAAAGAGACCCAGTACTTC
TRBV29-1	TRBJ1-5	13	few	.	CSARGQGEVAQHF	TGCAGCGCTCGCGGACAAGGCGAGGTGGCCCAGCATTTT
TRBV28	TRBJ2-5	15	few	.	CASSLPGHPQETQYF	TGTGCCAGCAGTTTACCGGGACACCCCCAAGAGACCCAGTACTTC
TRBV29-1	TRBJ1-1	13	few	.	CSVDGPGTTEAFF	TGCAGCGTTGATGGTCCGGGAACCACTGAAGCTTTCTTT
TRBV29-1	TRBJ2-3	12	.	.	CSVEPSTDTQYF	TGCAGCGTTGAACCTTCCACAGATACGCAGTATTTT
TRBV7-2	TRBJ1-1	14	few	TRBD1	CASSFQGAGTEAFF	TGTGCCAGCAGCTTTCAGGGGGCGGGTACTGAAGCTTTCTTT
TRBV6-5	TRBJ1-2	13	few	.	CASSYAIDYGYTF	TGTGCCAGCAGTTACGCTATTGACTATGGCTACACCTTC
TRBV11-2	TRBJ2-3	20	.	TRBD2	CASSPGGLAGVFPLSNTQYF	TGTGCCAGCAGCCCAGGGGGACTAGCGGGGGTGTTCCCCTTAAGCAATACGCAGTATTTT
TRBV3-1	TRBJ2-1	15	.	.	CASSRGGAGYNEQFF	TGTGCCAGCAGCCGAGGGGGCGCGGGGTACAATGAGCAGTTCTTC
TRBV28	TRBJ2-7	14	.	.	CASSFWTDSYEQYF	TGTGCCAGCAGTTTTTGGACGGATTCCTACGAGCAGTACTTC
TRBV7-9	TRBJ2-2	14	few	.	CASSRIVNTGELFF	TGTGCCAGCAGCCGGATAGTGAACACCGGGGAGCTGTTTTTT
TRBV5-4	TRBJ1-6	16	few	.	CASSLGEGNYNSPLHF	TGTGCCAGCAGCTTGGGGGAGGGTAACTATAATTCACCCCTCCACTTT
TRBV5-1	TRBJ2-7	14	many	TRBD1	CASSWGQGTYEQYF	TGCGCCAGCAGCTGGGGACAGGGAACCTACGAGCAGTACTTC
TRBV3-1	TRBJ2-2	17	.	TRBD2	CASSQRTSASSTGELFF	TGTGCCAGCAGCCAACGGACTAGCGCGTCGAGCACCGGGGAGCTGTTTTTT
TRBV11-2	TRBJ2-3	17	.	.	CASSSWGRTTSTDTQYF	TGTGCCAGCAGCTCCTGGGGGAGGACGACTAGCACAGATACGCAGTATTTT
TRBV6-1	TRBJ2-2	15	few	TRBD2	CASRSSGRVAGELFF	TGTGCCAGCAGGTCTAGCGGGAGGGTGGCCGGGGAGCTGTTTTTT
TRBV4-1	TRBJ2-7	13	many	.	CASSFGADYEQYF	TGCGCCAGCAGCTTCGGGGCCGACTACGAGCAGTACTTC
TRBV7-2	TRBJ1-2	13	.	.	CASSYLSNYGYTF	TGTGCCAGCAGCTACTTGTCCAACTATGGCTACACCTTC
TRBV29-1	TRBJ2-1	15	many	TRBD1	CSVEDRGLFSNEQFF	TGCAGCGTTGAAGACAGGGGGTTATTTTCCAATGAGCAGTTCTTC
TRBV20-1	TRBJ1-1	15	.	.	CSASQPRAGSLRAFF	TGCAGTGCTAGTCAACCCCGGGCAGGCTCGTTACGAGCTTTCTTT
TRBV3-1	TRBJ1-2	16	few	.	CASSQDFKATVYGYTF	TGTGCCAGCAGCCAAGATTTCAAGGCAACAGTCTATGGCTACACCTTC
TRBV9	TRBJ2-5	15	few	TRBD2	CASSVESGRAETQYF	TGTGCCAGCAGCGTAGAAAGCGGGAGGGCGGAGACCCAGTACTTC
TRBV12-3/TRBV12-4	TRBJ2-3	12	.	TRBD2	CASRRGLYTQYF	TGTGCCAGCAGACGGGGACTATATACGCAGTATTTT
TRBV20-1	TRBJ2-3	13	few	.	CSARDPHQDTQYF	TGCAGTGCTAGAGATCCCCACCAGGATACGCAGTATTTT